A single sample is the source of the 5 T cell receptor beta chains below, sequenced in a study of control samples from healthy donors and cancer patients. The assay was immunoSEQ multiplex PCR, and TCRdb's table has in-frame clones only and misses some. This sample carries over 85,000 clones, approximately 88% of them seen once, and the ten largest clones take over 8.5%. Sequences were obtained from PBMCs. The receptors stem from a woman aged 50 to 60 with colorectal cancer.

The CDR3 is CASSSPGVGGTDTQYF. For the CDR3, the DNA is TGTGCCAGCAGTTCCCCCGGGGTGGGAGGCACAGATACGCAGTATTTT. The J gene is TRBJ2-3, the V gene TRBV6-2 or TRBV6-3, with D possibly TRBD2 on 5 matching bases. Germline-derived CDR1 and CDR2 are MNHEY and SVGEGT. There are 16 residues in the CDR3. V lost 4 bases and J lost 1, with 15 bases in between.

The chain uses TRBV7-9 and TRBJ2-7; D is unresolved. Germline V gene lookup returns CDR1 SEHNR and CDR2 FQNEAQ (reference sequence). CDR3 length: 13 residues. The V end lost 4 bases, the J end lost 3 bases, and 10 bases lay between the germline ends. CDR3 sequence: CASSSSPLYEQYV. The DNA of the CDR3 is TGTGCCAGCAGCTCTTCCCCCCTCTACGAGCAGTACGTC.

The rearrangement uses TRBV29-1 and TRBJ1-2, with a possible D match to TRBD1 (5 bases). The germline V gene encodes CDR1 SQVTM and CDR2 ANQGSEA. Between the trimmed V and J ends, which lost 2 bases and 11 bases, there was a span of 15 bases. The CDR3 contains 12 residues. CDR3 in amino acids: CSVERDGREYTF. The CDR3 DNA reads as TGCAGCGTTGAACGGGACGGCAGGGAGTACACCTTC.

The rearrangement links TRBV29-1 to TRBJ1-1; D is unresolved. V gave up 7 bases and J gave up 4 bases, with 13 bases separating them. The CDR3 is made up of 12 amino acids. CDR1 and CDR2 from the germline V gene are SQVTM and ANQGSEA. The CDR3 here is CSAREGVTEAFF. The CDR3 coding sequence is TGCAGCGCCCGGGAGGGTGTCACTGAAGCTTTCTTT.

V gene TRBV6-1 combines with J gene TRBJ2-3, with D perhaps matching TRBD2 (6 bases). CDR3 length equals 15 residues. Germline V gives CDR1 MNHNS, CDR2 SASEGT. V gave up 1 base and J gave up 3 bases, with 11 bases separating them. CDR3 amino acids: CASSEGPGGTDTQYF. The CDR3 nucleotides read TGTGCCAGCAGTGAAGGCCCCGGAGGGACAGATACGCAGTATTTT.